This T cell receptor (beta chain) was observed in a study of control samples from healthy donors and cancer patients. The data were produced by immunoSEQ multiplex PCR, yet TCRdb's version contains in-frame clones alone and is incomplete. The sample holds about 120,000 clones; 70% to 90% are singletons and the top ten take 2.5% to 3.5%. V lost 0 bases to trimming and J lost 6 bases, with 9 bases between them. The CDR3 sequence is 14 residues long. Germline-derived CDR1 and CDR2 are LGHNA and YSLEER. This TCR derives from a man aged 55 to 69 in good health. The rearrangement links TRBV4-3 to TRBJ1-5; perhaps TRBD1 as D (5 bases). Sequencing was performed on blood. The CDR3 is CASSQERGGQPQHF. The CDR3 DNA reads TGCGCCAGCAGCCAAGAACGGGGGGGTCAGCCCCAGCATTTT.